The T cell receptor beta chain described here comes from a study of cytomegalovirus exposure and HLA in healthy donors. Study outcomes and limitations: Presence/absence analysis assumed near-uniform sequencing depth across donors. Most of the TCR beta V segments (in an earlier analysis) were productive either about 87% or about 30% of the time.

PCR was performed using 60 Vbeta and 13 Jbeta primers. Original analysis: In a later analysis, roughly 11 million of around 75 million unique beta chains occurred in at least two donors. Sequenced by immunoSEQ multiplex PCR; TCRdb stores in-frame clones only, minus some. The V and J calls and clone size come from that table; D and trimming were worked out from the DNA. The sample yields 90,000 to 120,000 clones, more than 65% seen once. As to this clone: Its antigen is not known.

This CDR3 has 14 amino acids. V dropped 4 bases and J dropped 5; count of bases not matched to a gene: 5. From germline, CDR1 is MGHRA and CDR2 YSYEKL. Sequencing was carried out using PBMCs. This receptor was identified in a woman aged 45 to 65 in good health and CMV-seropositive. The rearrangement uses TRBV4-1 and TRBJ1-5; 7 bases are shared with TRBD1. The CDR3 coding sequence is TGCGCCAGCAGCCCCGGCAGGGGGGATCAGCCCCAGCATTTT. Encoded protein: CASSPGRGDQPQHF.